A selection of T cell receptor beta chains follows, all from one sample in a study of blood T cell repertoires in COVID-19. Generated by immunoSEQ multiplex PCR, the TCRdb table keeps only in-frame clones and is missing some. The table has 60,000 to 70,000 clones, over 80% seen once. Sample: peripheral blood. The receptor source for this set is a human donor in a cohort sampled during active COVID-19. CDR3s include the opening cysteine and the closing phenylalanine or tryptophan. D genes are given only for firm matches. The size entry is marked missing in some rows and otherwise reads once, few, many or a size class.

clone_size	d_call	v_call	j_call	cdr3_aa	cdr3_nt
few	TRBD1	TRBV28	TRBJ1-3	CASSSTGLSGNTIYF	TGTGCCAGCAGCTCGACAGGGCTGAGTGGAAACACCATATATTTT
-	TRBD1	TRBV5-8	TRBJ1-5	CASSLGQGVNQPQHF	TGTGCCAGCAGCTTGGGACAGGGGGTAAATCAGCCCCAGCATTTT
-	TRBD1	TRBV7-9	TRBJ2-3	CASSPDRGTDTQYF	TGTGCCAGCAGCCCGGACAGGGGGACAGATACGCAGTATTTT
few	-	TRBV5-8	TRBJ1-3	CASSLDRESGNTIYF	TGTGCCAGCAGCTTGGACAGGGAGTCTGGAAACACCATATATTTT
-	-	TRBV6-2/TRBV6-3	TRBJ1-2	CASSPDSNYGYTF	TGTGCCAGCAGCCCGGACAGTAACTATGGCTACACCTTC
-	TRBD1	TRBV5-1	TRBJ2-1	CASSKGQALTNEQFF	TGCGCCAGCAGCAAGGGACAGGCCCTAACAAATGAGCAGTTCTTC
-	TRBD2	TRBV5-1	TRBJ2-3	CASSLDGLVPDTQYF	TGCGCCAGCAGCTTGGATGGACTAGTCCCCGATACGCAGTATTTT
-	TRBD1	TRBV3-1/TRBV3-2	TRBJ2-5	CASSQRGQGETQYF	TGTGCCAGCAGCCAAAGGGGACAGGGGGAGACCCAGTACTTC
-	TRBD1	TRBV3-1/TRBV3-2	TRBJ2-1	CASSQGQGRVIEQFF	TGTGCCAGCAGCCAGGGACAGGGGAGGGTCATTGAGCAGTTCTTC
-	TRBD1	TRBV19	TRBJ2-1	CASFNRGDSHNEQFF	TGTGCCAGTTTTAACAGGGGGGACAGCCACAATGAGCAGTTCTTC
-	-	TRBV2	TRBJ1-1	CASSGEGPEAFF	TGTGCCAGCAGTGGGGAGGGTCCTGAAGCTTTCTTT
many	-	TRBV29-1	TRBJ1-2	CSVLGTPGEGYTF	TGCAGCGTTTTGGGGACCCCGGGGGAAGGCTACACCTTC
many	TRBD1	TRBV9	TRBJ2-6	CASSVGQLSGANVLTF	TGTGCCAGCAGCGTGGGACAGCTCTCTGGGGCCAACGTCCTGACTTTC
-	-	TRBV4-1	TRBJ1-2	CASSQDQTGYSSGYTF	TGCGCCAGCAGCCAAGATCAAACAGGGTATAGCTCTGGCTACACCTTC
-	-	TRBV11-2	TRBJ2-7	CASSLGFREQYF	TGTGCCAGCAGCTTAGGGTTTCGGGAGCAGTACTTC
few	TRBD1	TRBV6-6	TRBJ1-5	CASSGGQEFNQPQHF	TGTGCCAGCAGTGGGGGACAGGAATTCAATCAGCCCCAGCATTTT
-	-	TRBV19	TRBJ1-2	CASQDGRGDGYTF	TGTGCCAGCCAAGACGGGAGGGGCGATGGCTACACCTTC
-	-	TRBV10-3	TRBJ1-4	CAISEREGEKLFF	TGTGCCATCAGTGAGAGGGAGGGTGAAAAACTGTTTTTT
-	-	TRBV7-9	TRBJ1-5	CASSPQGNQPQHF	TGTGCCAGCAGCCCACAGGGAAATCAGCCCCAGCATTTT
-	TRBD1	TRBV9	TRBJ1-2	CASSRVDRGNYGYTF	TGTGCCAGCAGTCGAGTAGACAGGGGAAACTATGGCTACACCTTC
-	TRBD1	TRBV27	TRBJ1-2	CASKRQGANYGYTF	TGTGCCAGCAAGCGACAGGGAGCCAACTATGGCTACACCTTC
-	TRBD2	TRBV7-2	TRBJ2-1	CASSSTGLAGFSYNEQFF	TGTGCCAGCAGCTCAACGGGACTAGCGGGGTTCTCCTACAATGAGCAGTTCTTC
-	TRBD2	TRBV20-1	TRBJ2-3	CSASDATSGSDTQYF	TGCAGTGCTAGTGATGCAACTAGCGGGTCTGATACGCAGTATTTT
-	TRBD2	TRBV7-2	TRBJ2-7	CASSLGGGFYEQYF	TGTGCCAGCAGCTTGGGCGGGGGTTTCTACGAGCAGTACTTC
few	-	TRBV4-1	TRBJ1-4	CASSQVFVEKLFF	TGCGCCAGCAGCCAAGTCTTTGTGGAAAAACTGTTTTTT
-	-	TRBV15	TRBJ2-2	CATSRDRVSELFF	TGTGCCACCAGCAGAGATCGGGTCTCGGAGCTGTTTTTT
-	-	TRBV6-5	TRBJ1-1	CASSYKGTGGLTEAFF	TGTGCCAGCAGTTACAAAGGTACAGGTGGTTTAACTGAAGCTTTCTTT
-	TRBD2	TRBV9	TRBJ2-3	CASSPGSGGNTQYF	TGTGCCAGCAGCCCCGGCTCCGGGGGGAATACGCAGTATTTT
-	TRBD1	TRBV24-1	TRBJ1-2	CATSAAPGQGLYGYTF	TGTGCCACCAGTGCCGCCCCGGGACAGGGTTTGTATGGCTACACCTTC
-	TRBD2	TRBV29-1	TRBJ2-7	CSASFRLAVGEQYF	TGCAGCGCCTCTTTTAGACTAGCCGTTGGTGAGCAGTACTTC
-	-	TRBV6-5	TRBJ1-2	CASSAAGRGYGYTF	TGTGCCAGCAGCGCCGCCGGCAGGGGATACGGCTACACCTTC
-	-	TRBV7-3	TRBJ2-2	CASSFLPGQNTGELFF	TGTGCCAGCTCCTTTCTCCCGGGACAAAACACCGGGGAGCTGTTTTTT
-	-	TRBV9	TRBJ2-2	CARGARNTGELFF	TGTGCCCGGGGAGCCAGAAACACCGGGGAGCTGTTTTTT
-	-	TRBV11-3	TRBJ1-1	CASSLQQGKTEAFF	TGTGCCAGCAGCTTACAACAGGGTAAGACTGAAGCTTTCTTT
-	-	TRBV18	TRBJ2-1	CASSPQNEQFF	TGTGCCAGCTCTCCTCAGAATGAGCAGTTCTTC